A selection of T cell receptor beta chains follows, all from one sample in a study of neurological immune-mediated disorders. MiXCR, run by TCRdb on the 5' RACE reads, gives a single entry per CDR3 protein. The profile shows under 80,000 distinct CDR3 sequences, under 5.5% of them singletons. Sequencing was done on a sample of PBMCs. Receptors originate from a woman aged 45-60 years with multiple sclerosis. Both conserved end residues are part of each CDR3. The D gene is left open where the match is weak. Some rows have no size entry. The others give once, few or many, or a class for an expanded clone.

-	-	TRBV4-2	TRBJ1-1	CASMTAGGARRNTEAFF
-	many	TRBV4-3	TRBJ2-3	CASSQEGTDTQYF
-	few	TRBV28	TRBJ1-3	CASSPLRGGGETIYF
-	few	TRBV5-5	TRBJ1-5	CASSSRRSENQPQNF
TRBD1	many	TRBV5-1	TRBJ1-1	CASSLVGQGESEAFF
-	many	TRBV7-6	TRBJ2-1	CASSAAGSYNEQFF
TRBD2	many	TRBV3-1	TRBJ2-2	CASSREGFNTGELFF
-	-	TRBV19	TRBJ1-1	CASSMPGRYGENTEAFF
-	few	TRBV5-1	TRBJ1-1	CASSSWTEANTEAFF
-	many	TRBV20-1	TRBJ1-1	CSAAPQNTEAFF
-	-	TRBV7-2	TRBJ1-6	CASSPRDDSPLHF
TRBD2	many	TRBV24-1	TRBJ2-1	CATSDWGGYNEQFF
TRBD2	many	TRBV5-1	TRBJ2-5	CASSITSGAETQYF
TRBD2	many	TRBV20-1	TRBJ2-1	CSAPGLAGGGVDEQFF
TRBD2	many	TRBV20-1	TRBJ2-3	CSATRVRLAGGLRDTQYF
-	many	TRBV27	TRBJ1-1	CASSSGVVGGWGDTEAFF
TRBD2	many	TRBV7-3	TRBJ2-1	CASSHGGLAANNEQFF
-	many	TRBV5-1	TRBJ2-3	CASGGTVYTDTQYF
-	-	TRBV5-1	TRBJ1-1	CASSLGVRENTEAFF
-	-	TRBV7-8	TRBJ1-2	CASSLAGELNYGYTF
-	-	TRBV15	TRBJ1-1	CATSRVLGKANTEAFF
TRBD1	many	TRBV5-1	TRBJ1-1	CASSLARGRVAEAFF
TRBD2	many	TRBV20-1	TRBJ2-5	CSARAPAGGAETQYF
-	many	TRBV29-1	TRBJ1-1	CSVTRTVSNTEAFF
TRBD2	many	TRBV20-1	TRBJ2-2	CSAEGASGGQAGELFF
-	-	TRBV5-1	TRBJ2-2	CASSLQSNTGELFF
-	many	TRBV5-1	TRBJ1-2	CASSLSEQNYGYTF
TRBD1	many	TRBV5-1	TRBJ2-7	CASRPGTGGFEQYF
-	many	TRBV6-2/TRBV6-3	TRBJ2-1	CASSYSALRRGRRNEQFF
-	many	TRBV7-8	TRBJ1-1	CASSLTTPGTAFF
TRBD2	many	TRBV4-3	TRBJ2-3	CASSHGAGSTDTQYF
-	many	TRBV20-1	TRBJ2-1	CSARDLLQDNNEQFF
TRBD1	many	TRBV5-1	TRBJ1-1	CASSPTRGQVDEAFF
-	many	TRBV15	TRBJ1-5	CATSREWGSGSLGTQHF
TRBD2	many	TRBV9	TRBJ2-5	CASSALAGRQETQYF
TRBD2	many	TRBV20-1	TRBJ2-7	CSPRLAGAYEQYF
-	many	TRBV6-6	TRBJ2-1	CASSYSGGPEYNEQFF
-	many	TRBV7-8	TRBJ1-1	CASSLAQPNTEAFF
-	few	TRBV18	TRBJ2-7	CASSTGPYEQYF
TRBD1	many	TRBV7-3	TRBJ1-1	CASSAGQGNTEAFF
TRBD2	few	TRBV12-3/TRBV12-4	TRBJ2-1	CASRGAGGSNEQFF
-	many	TRBV6-4	TRBJ2-3	CASSDGGATTDTQYF
-	many	TRBV6-5	TRBJ1-4	CASRKSRGGIDEKLFF
TRBD1	many	TRBV12-3/TRBV12-4	TRBJ1-5	CASSLDRGGGGNQPQHF
-	many	TRBV6-1	TRBJ2-2	CASILTGRDQGWENTGELFF
-	many	TRBV5-4	TRBJ1-1	CASSLDTNTEAFF
-	many	TRBV2	TRBJ2-3	CASIPFTGTDTQYF
TRBD1	many	TRBV3-1	TRBJ1-1	CASSLRRTGAENTEAFF
-	many	TRBV7-2	TRBJ2-3	CASSSSTDTQYF
TRBD2	many	TRBV20-1	TRBJ2-1	CSAIAGLAHRGQFF
-	many	TRBV4-1	TRBJ2-3	CASSQSLGTDTQYF
-	few	TRBV28	TRBJ1-6	CATFGLTSYNSPLNF
-	many	TRBV12-3/TRBV12-4	TRBJ1-2	CASSFGRTASLYGYTF
TRBD1	many	TRBV7-3	TRBJ2-1	CASSRGQGSYNEQFF